Each of the 30 T cell receptor beta chains below was sequenced from the same sample in a study of T cell responses to AZD1222 COVID-19 vaccine. Sequencing was performed with immunoSEQ multiplex PCR; in TCRdb, only in-frame clones are kept and a portion is missing. Among 100,000 or so clones listed, around 89% were seen once. Specimen: peripheral blood, collected on day 0 of AZD1222 vaccination. These receptors were obtained from an adult in good health.

The chain has TRBV7-8 and TRBJ2-3, with 13 bases fitting TRBD2. The CDR3 is 16 amino acids. Per germline, CDR1 SGHVS and CDR2 FQNEAQ. The ends lost 7 bases at V and 12 bases at J; junction bases unmatched: 16. The CDR3 nucleotides read TGTGCCAGCACCCACCCCGGACTAGCGGGAGTGAGGGTACAGTATTTT. Protein: CASTHPGLAGVRVQYF. Looking up the rest from reference TRBV7-8 and TRBJ2-3 gives the full variable domain: GAGVSQSPRYKVAKRGQDVALRCDPISGHVSLFWYQQALGQGPEFLTYFQNEAQLDKSGLPSDRFFAERPEGSVSTLKIQRTQQEDSAVYLCASTHPGLAGVRVQYFGPGTRLTVL.

The gene calls are TRBV6-5 and TRBJ1-5; the match to TRBD1 covers 7 bases. Germline-derived CDR1 and CDR2 are MNHEY and SVGAGI. V lost 4 bases to trimming and J lost 2 bases; unmatched junction nucleotides: 8. The CDR3 contains 16 residues. The CDR3, as DNA: TGTGCCAGCAGTTCGGAGGGAAGGGGGCGCAATCAGCCCCAGCATTTT. Its translation is CASSSEGRGRNQPQHF.

The chain is built from TRBV21-1 and TRBJ2-7; the table's D gene call, TRBD1, was not cross checked with the DNA. TRBV21-1 is labeled a pseudogene. The CDR3 extends over 16 amino acids. The CDR3 region has the DNA TGTGCCAGCAGCGAAAAGGACCCGGGACAGGGATACGAGCAGTACTTC. Encoded protein: CASSEKDPGQGYEQYF.

The chain couples TRBV6-5 to TRBJ2-7; TRBD1 might be the D (5 bases). CDR1 MNHEY and CDR2 SVGAGI come from the germline V gene. V lost 5 bases, J lost 3 bases, and 14 bases lay in between. The CDR3 extends over 14 amino acids. The CDR3 nucleotides read TGTGCCAGCAGTCTAAAGGACAAGATCTACGAGCAGTACTTC. Translation gives CASSLKDKIYEQYF.

This chain links TRBV5-5 with TRBJ2-6; 11 bases are a match to TRBD1. CDR1 and CDR2 (germline): SGHKS, YYEKEE (reference sequence). CDR3 size: 17 residues. Trimming removed 2 bases from V and 2 bases from J; junction bases left unmatched: 3. Here the CDR3 DNA reads TGTGCCAGCAGCTTTTGGACAGGGGGCGCTGGGGCCAACGTCCTGACTTTC. Protein sequence: CASSFWTGGAGANVLTF.

The chain employs TRBV9 and TRBJ2-1, with 10 positions matching TRBD2. From germline, CDR1 is SGDLS and CDR2 YYNGEE. This CDR3 is built from 16 residues. The V and J ends lost 3 bases and 2 bases, in that order; junction bases with no gene match: 5. CDR3 protein: CASSGVAGGPYNEQFF. CDR3 nucleotide sequence: TGTGCCAGCAGCGGGGTAGCGGGAGGTCCCTACAATGAGCAGTTCTTC. The full variable domain, rest sourced from reference TRBV9 and TRBJ2-1, is DSGVTQTPKHLITATGQRVTLRCSPRSGDLSVYWYQQSLDQGLQFLIQYYNGEERAKGNILERFSAQQFPDLHSELNLSSLELGDSALYFCASSGVAGGPYNEQFFGPGTRLTVL.

The genes are TRBV5-1 and TRBJ2-1; unclear D gene. CDR3 size: 12 residues. The germline CDR1 and CDR2 sequences are SGHRS and YFSETQ. Deletions cut 0 bases from V and 9 bases from J, with 7 bases between. CDR3 loop: CASSLAPGEQFF. CDR3 sequence (DNA): TGCGCCAGCAGCTTGGCCCCTGGTGAGCAGTTCTTC.

The chain has TRBV2 and TRBJ2-2, with no clear D. Trimming shortened V by 4 bases and J by 5 bases, and 14 bases separated the two germline ends. The CDR3 covers 15 residues. Germline V lookup: CDR1 SNHLY, CDR2 FYNNEI. The CDR3 is CASSGANPRTGELFF. The CDR3 DNA follows: TGTGCCAGCAGTGGCGCCAACCCTAGGACCGGGGAGCTGTTTTTT.

The chain recombines TRBV4-2 with TRBJ2-5; the D gene is possibly TRBD1 (5 bases). V was clipped by 0 bases and J by 7 bases, with 12 bases between them. Germline loops: CDR1 LGHNA, CDR2 YNFKEQ. The CDR3 contains 14 residues. CDR3 in DNA: TGTGCCAGCAGCCAAGATTCAGGGCCTGGGACCCAGTACTTC. This gives the protein CASSQDSGPGTQYF.

The V gene is TRBV7-2, the J gene TRBJ1-6; the D gene is possibly TRBD1 (5 bases). CDR1 and CDR2 from the germline V gene are SGHTA and FQGNSA. V lost 7 bases and J 8 bases, leaving 18 bases between the germline ends. The CDR3 covers 15 residues. The CDR3 DNA reads TGTGCCAGCACCTTGACCGTGGGGACGGATTCACCCCTCCACTTT. It encodes CASTLTVGTDSPLHF.

The chain is built from TRBV28 and TRBJ1-1; 8 positions agree with TRBD1. The CDR3 covers 15 residues. Germline V gene lookup returns CDR1 MDHEN and CDR2 SYDVKM. V shed 4 bases, J shed 5 bases, and the junction held 9 bases outside the gene matches. The CDR3: CASSSGGAVGTEAFF. The CDR3 nucleotides are TGTGCCAGCAGTTCAGGGGGCGCGGTGGGGACTGAAGCTTTCTTT.

This CDR3 reads CASRDSNLSGNTIYF. CDR3 sequence (DNA): TGTGCCAGCCGGGATTCAAACCTCTCTGGAAACACCATATATTTT. The chain links TRBV19 to TRBJ1-3; D remains unclear. Trimming removed 9 bases at V and 0 bases at J, with 15 bases between. Germline V gives CDR1 LNHDA, CDR2 SQIVND (reference sequence). There are 15 residues in the CDR3. Full variable domain (remainder filled in from reference TRBV19 and TRBJ1-3): DGGITQSPKYLFRKEGQNVTLSCEQNLNHDAMYWYRQDPGQGLRLIYYSQIVNDFQKGDIAEGYSVSREKKESFPLTVTSAQKNPTAFYLCASRDSNLSGNTIYFGEGSWLTVV.

This chain uses TRBV30 with TRBJ2-7; D ambiguous. In germline, CDR1 is GTSNPN, CDR2 SVGIG (reference sequence). The CDR3 sequence is 11 residues long. V lost 5 bases, J lost 6 bases, and 11 bases lay in between. CDR3 DNA sequence: TGTGCCTGGGGCCTTTGGGGCGAGCAGTACTTC. Amino acids: CAWGLWGEQYF. The entire variable domain, with the rest obtained from reference TRBV30 and TRBJ2-7, is as follows: SQTIHQWPATLVQPVGSPLSLECTVEGTSNPNLYWYRQAAGRGLQLLFYSVGIGQISSEVPQNLSASRPQDRQFILSSKKLLLSDSGFYLCAWGLWGEQYFGPGTRLTVT.

The chain combines TRBV3-1 (or the pseudogene TRBV3-2) with TRBJ1-5; no clear D. Trimming removed 3 bases from V and 1 base from J, with 4 bases in between. The CDR3 is 13 amino acids. Per germline, CDR1 LGHDT and CDR2 YNNKEL (reference sequence). In DNA form, the CDR3 reads TGTGCCAGCAGCCACAGGAGCAATCAGCCCCAGCATTTT. Residues: CASSHRSNQPQHF.

The table lists this clone with a count of one. This chain connects TRBV9 to TRBJ2-3; TRBD2 agrees at 10 bases. The V gene end was trimmed by 6 bases and the J gene end by 3 bases; junction bases not matched to a gene: 1. From germline, CDR1 is SGDLS and CDR2 YYNGEE. The CDR3 spans 13 residues. The CDR3 region is CASMGLATDTQYF. CDR3 DNA: TGTGCCAGCATGGGACTAGCGACAGATACGCAGTATTTT.

This chain uses TRBV7-3 with TRBJ1-1, with D unclear. V was shortened by 1 base and J by 2 bases, with 2 bases between the two germline ends. There are 12 residues in the CDR3. CDR1 is SGHTA, CDR2 FQGTGA, per germline. Here the CDR3 reads CASSLINTEAFF. As DNA, the CDR3 is TGTGCCAGCAGCTTAATCAACACTGAAGCTTTCTTT.

This chain connects TRBV20-1 to TRBJ1-1, with unresolved D. CDR1 is DFQATT and CDR2 is SNEGSKA in the germline V gene (reference sequence). The CDR3 contains 11 residues. Trimming left V 5 bases short and J 3 bases short, with 7 bases between. CDR3: CSAFSDTEAFF. CDR3 in DNA: TGCAGTGCTTTTTCGGACACTGAAGCTTTCTTT.

The chain uses TRBV2 and TRBJ2-5; D remains unclear. The ends were cut back, 2 bases at V and 5 bases at J, with 6 bases in the middle. This CDR3 has 12 residues. Germline CDR1 reads SNHLY; CDR2 reads FYNNEI. As DNA, the CDR3 is TGTGCCAGCAGTGAACTAAGGGAGACCCAGTACTTC. This codes for CASSELRETQYF. Full variable domain (outside the CDR3, taken from reference TRBV2 and TRBJ2-5): EPEVTQTPSHQVTQMGQEVILRCVPISNHLYFYWYRQILGQKVEFLVSFYNNEISEKSEIFDDQFSVERPDGSNFTLKIRSTKLEDSAMYFCASSELRETQYFGPGTRLLVL.

The chain recombines TRBV6-6 with TRBJ1-4; no clear D. Germline loops: CDR1 MNHNY, CDR2 SVGAGI (reference sequence). This CDR3 is built from 13 residues. V lost 3 bases to trimming and J lost 5 bases, with 7 bases between them. The CDR3 region is CASSYGPNEKLFF. The CDR3 DNA follows: TGTGCCAGCAGTTATGGACCAAATGAAAAACTGTTTTTT.

V gene TRBV21-1 combines with J gene TRBJ2-5; the tabulated D call, TRBD1, remains unverified against the DNA. TRBV21-1 constitutes a pseudogene. The CDR3 sequence is 16 residues long. CDR3: CASSKGLRDSQETQYF. DNA for the CDR3: TGTGCCAGCAGCAAAGGGTTAAGGGACAGTCAAGAGACCCAGTACTTC.

This rearrangement joins TRBV5-1 to TRBJ2-5; D perhaps matches TRBD2 (6 bases). The ends were cut back, 4 bases at V and 2 bases at J, with 15 bases in the middle. The CDR3 covers 15 residues. Germline CDR1 reads SGHRS; CDR2 reads YFSETQ. The CDR3 loop reads CASSPVIGGQETQYF. CDR3 sequence (DNA): TGCGCCAGCAGCCCCGTGATTGGGGGGCAAGAGACCCAGTACTTC.

This chain links TRBV25-1 with TRBJ1-1, with D uncertain. Trimming left V 5 bases short and J 1 base short, with 11 bases between. The germline gives CDR1 MGHDK, CDR2 SYGVNS. This CDR3 has 14 amino acids. CDR3 residues: CASSLGLENTEAFF. For the CDR3, the DNA is TGTGCCAGCAGTCTTGGACTGGAGAACACTGAAGCTTTCTTT.

The gene calls are TRBV5-1 and TRBJ1-2; D possibly corresponds to TRBD1 (5 bases). V was clipped by 0 bases and J by 4 bases, with 16 bases between them. CDR3 length: 16 residues. From germline, CDR1 is SGHRS and CDR2 YFSETQ. The CDR3 DNA sequence: TGCGCCAGCAGCTTGGGGGGGACCCTCGTACTCTATGGCTACACCTTC. Translating gives CASSLGGTLVLYGYTF. The full variable domain, its missing parts supplied by reference TRBV5-1 and TRBJ1-2, is KAGVTQTPRYLIKTRGQQVTLSCSPISGHRSVSWYQQTPGQGLQFLFEYFSETQRNKGNFPGRFSGRQFSNSRSEMNVSTLELGDSALYLCASSLGGTLVLYGYTFGSGTRLTVV.

CDR3 loop: CAWSPFGDQPQHF. The CDR3 bases are TGTGCCTGGAGTCCGTTCGGCGATCAGCCCCAGCATTTT. The chain uses TRBV30 and TRBJ1-5; D remains ambiguous. The CDR3 is made up of 13 amino acids. CDR1 GTSNPN and CDR2 SVGIG come from the germline V gene (reference sequence). Trimming pared 2 bases from V and 5 bases from J, leaving 10 bases between. The complete variable domain, with remaining parts taken from reference TRBV30 and TRBJ1-5, reads SQTIHQWPATLVQPVGSPLSLECTVEGTSNPNLYWYRQAAGRGLQLLFYSVGIGQISSEVPQNLSASRPQDRQFILSSKKLLLSDSGFYLCAWSPFGDQPQHFGDGTRLSIL.

This chain connects TRBV30 to TRBJ2-4; D gene unclear. CDR3 size: 12 residues. Germline CDR1 and CDR2: GTSNPN and SVGIG (reference sequence). V gave up 1 base and J gave up 7 bases, with 8 bases separating them. CDR3 in DNA: TGTGCCTGGAGTGGTTCGACCAACATTCAGTACTTC. Protein: CAWSGSTNIQYF. The whole variable domain, filled in from reference TRBV30 and TRBJ2-4, reads SQTIHQWPATLVQPVGSPLSLECTVEGTSNPNLYWYRQAAGRGLQLLFYSVGIGQISSEVPQNLSASRPQDRQFILSSKKLLLSDSGFYLCAWSGSTNIQYFGAGTRLSVL.

The chain employs TRBV19 and TRBJ1-5, with D tentatively TRBD1 (5 bases). There are 15 residues in the CDR3. CDR1 LNHDA and CDR2 SQIVND come from the germline V gene (reference sequence). Trimming stripped 4 bases from V and 0 bases from J, with 10 bases between. The CDR3 DNA reads as TGTGCCAGTAGTACGACAGTCAATAGCAATCAGCCCCAGCATTTT. Translating gives CASSTTVNSNQPQHF.

The gene calls are TRBV30 and TRBJ2-7; TRBD2 is a possible D gene (5 bases). With 2 bases removed from V and 4 bases from J, the gap between germline ends came to 12 bases. The CDR3 length is 13 residues. Germline V gives CDR1 GTSNPN, CDR2 SVGIG (reference sequence). The CDR3 coding sequence is TGTGCCTGGAGTAACGGGGTGGGGTACGAGCAGTACTTC. Amino acids: CAWSNGVGYEQYF.

The chain links TRBV7-6 to TRBJ2-7; no clear D. The germline V and J ends were trimmed by 1 base and 6 bases, with 16 bases remaining between them. The CDR3 runs to 15 residues. The germline CDR1 and CDR2 sequences are SGHVS and FNYEAQ. Written as DNA, the CDR3 is TGTGCCAGCAGCTTAGGCCCAGACACCCCCCTCGAGCAGTACTTC. Residues: CASSLGPDTPLEQYF.

The sample holds a few counts of this clone. V is TRBV6-2 or TRBV6-3 and J is TRBJ1-5; D is unresolved. This CDR3 is built from 13 residues. The V gene lost 3 bases and the J gene lost 6 bases, with 9 bases spanning the gap. From germline, CDR1 is MNHEY and CDR2 SVGEGT. This chain's CDR3 is CASSYWTSQPQHF. CDR3 in DNA: TGTGCCAGCAGTTATTGGACCTCTCAGCCCCAGCATTTT.

J is TRBJ2-2 and V is TRBV11-2, with 9 bases matching TRBD1. J was trimmed by 3 bases and V by 6 bases; bases with no gene match: 11. There are 17 residues in the CDR3. Per germline, CDR1 SGHAT and CDR2 FQNNGV. The CDR3 nucleotides are TGTGCCAGCAGGAGGTTACAGGGGGCGCGGGACACCGGGGAGCTGTTTTTT. Amino acids: CASRRLQGARDTGELFF.